These 19 T cell receptor beta chains were sequenced from one sample in a study of blood T cells in healthy people across ages. PCR was performed a second time for about 6 to 11 cycles using a sample-barcoded 5' primer and a J-beta primer mix. TCRdb re-analysed the 5' RACE reads in MiXCR, keeping a single row per CDR3 protein. The sample carries 2 million or so distinct CDR3 sequences, around 50% recorded once. The specimen was blood. Source of these receptors: a middle-aged woman in good health.

The chain joins TRBV24-1 to TRBJ2-1, with 13 bases fitting TRBD2. The CDR3 totals 16 residues. Germline values: CDR1 KGHDR, CDR2 SFDVKD. Unmatched junction bases numbered 8, after V lost 5 bases and J lost 8 bases. The CDR3 spells CATSGIPGLAGYEQFF. The CDR3 DNA sequence: TGTGCCACCAGTGGCATACCGGGACTAGCGGGGTATGAGCAGTTCTTC.

The chain carries TRBV4-3 and TRBJ2-5; 12 nucleotides match TRBD2. The CDR3 covers 17 residues. V lost 5 bases and J lost 4; bases outside the gene matches: 11. Germline-derived CDR1 and CDR2 are LGHNA and YSLEER. CDR3 bases: TGCGCCAGCAGCTATCGGACTAGCGGGACCCCGGGAGAGACCCAGTACTTC. Amino acid sequence: CASSYRTSGTPGETQYF.

V is TRBV5-4 and J is TRBJ1-1; no clear D. Germline V gene data show CDR1 as SGHNT and CDR2 as YYREEE (reference sequence). The CDR3 extends over 16 amino acids. V shed 4 bases and J shed 3 bases, with 19 bases lying between them. The CDR3 loop reads CASSPARSRQDTEAFF. The CDR3 bases are TGTGCCAGCAGCCCGGCACGATCCCGGCAGGACACTGAAGCTTTCTTT.

The V gene is TRBV11-2, the J gene TRBJ1-1; D call uncertain. The CDR3 contains 13 residues. Germline values: CDR1 SGHAT, CDR2 FQNNGV. V was shortened by 5 bases and J by 11 bases, with 18 bases between the two germline ends. This CDR3 reads CASSPRLGVGAFF. The DNA of the CDR3 is TGTGCCAGCAGCCCCCGTCTCGGGGTCGGGGCTTTCTTT.

A few counts support this clonotype. The chain carries TRBV20-1 and TRBJ1-2; D unclear. V lost 4 bases and J lost 3, with 9 bases in between. There are 12 residues in the CDR3. Germline assignment: CDR1 DFQATT and CDR2 SNEGSKA (reference sequence). DNA of the CDR3: TGCAGTGCTACCCCGAATCACTATGGCTACACCTTC. Encoded protein: CSATPNHYGYTF.

The V gene is TRBV12-3 or TRBV12-4, the J gene TRBJ2-6; the D gene could be TRBD1 or TRBD2 (5 bases each). CDR3 length: 15 residues. Trimming stripped 6 bases from V and 2 bases from J, with 11 bases between. The CDR3 sequence is CASSPVGAGANVLTF. CDR3 DNA sequence: TGTGCCAGCAGCCCCGTGGGGGCTGGGGCCAACGTCCTGACTTTC.

The chain combines TRBV24-1 with TRBJ2-7; no clear D gene. The CDR3 has 13 residues. V shed 1 base and J shed 3 bases, with 6 bases lying between them. Germline V gene data show CDR1 as KGHDR and CDR2 as SFDVKD. CDR3 residues: CATSDFSDYEQYF. The CDR3 DNA reads TGTGCCACCAGTGATTTTTCAGACTACGAGCAGTACTTC.

The gene calls are TRBV11-2 and TRBJ2-5; weak D call: TRBD1 (6 bases). Deletions cut 3 bases from V and 11 bases from J, with 16 bases between. Germline V gene lookup returns CDR1 SGHAT and CDR2 FQNNGV. CDR3 size: 13 residues. DNA for the CDR3: TGTGCCAGCAGCTTTACAGGGTTATACAAGCAGTACTTC. Translation gives CASSFTGLYKQYF.

The chain recombines TRBV5-5 with TRBJ1-4; tentatively, D is TRBD1 (6 bases). The CDR3 is 14 amino acids. With 2 bases removed from V and 5 bases from J, the gap between germline ends came to 10 bases. Looked up from germline, CDR1 is SGHKS and CDR2 is YYEKEE (reference sequence). The DNA for the CDR3 is TGTGCCAGCAGCTTTATGGGGGCAAATGAAAAACTGTTTTTT. It codes for CASSFMGANEKLFF.

The chain employs TRBV24-1 and TRBJ2-3; tentatively, D is TRBD1 or TRBD2 (10 bases each). The CDR3 runs to 21 residues. Germline lookup yields CDR1 KGHDR and CDR2 SFDVKD. The V and J ends lost 7 bases and 8 bases respectively, with 39 bases between them. In nucleotides, the CDR3 is TGTGCCACCAGCGTCCAAGCGGGACAGGGGCGCGGGACTAGCGTCATGGGTACGCAGTATTTT. Protein: CATSVQAGQGRGTSVMGTQYF.

V and J are TRBV5-4 and TRBJ2-5; maybe TRBD1 (5 bases). This CDR3 comprises 15 residues. V was trimmed by 4 bases and J by 5 bases, leaving 18 bases between them. Germline V gene sequence: CDR1 SGHNT, CDR2 YYREEE (reference sequence). CDR3 amino acids: CASSPRSGIGETQYF. In nucleotides, the CDR3 is TGTGCCAGCAGCCCAAGATCAGGGATAGGGGAGACCCAGTACTTC.

This sequence joins TRBV4-3 and TRBJ2-4, with TRBD2 matching over 10 bases. The CDR3 covers 16 residues. The J segment lost 7 bases and the V segment lost 0 bases, leaving 6 bases of the junction unmatched. The germline V gene has CDR1 LGHNA and CDR2 YSLEER. CDR3 protein: CASSQDRTSGYNIQYF. DNA of the CDR3: TGCGCCAGCAGCCAAGATCGGACTAGCGGATACAACATTCAGTACTTC.

This clonotype has just a few counts. V usage is TRBV6-5 and J usage is TRBJ1-2; D unclear. Germline V CDR1 and CDR2: MNHEY, SVGAGI. This CDR3 is built from 12 residues. V gave up 2 bases and J gave up 7 bases, with 8 bases separating them. This CDR3 is CASSYQNGGYTF. The CDR3 DNA follows: TGTGCCAGCAGTTACCAGAACGGTGGCTACACCTTC.

This chain connects TRBV4-2 to TRBJ1-4; D is unresolved. The V end was cut by 1 base, the J end by 3 bases, with 9 bases between. The CDR3 runs 15 residues. CDR1 and CDR2 from the germline V gene are LGHNA and YNFKEQ. The DNA of the CDR3 is TGTGCCAGCAGCCAAGTTAACGGCGCTAATGAAAAACTGTTTTTT. As protein: CASSQVNGANEKLFF.

This clonotype was seen at least ten times. CDR3 sequence (DNA): TGTGCCAGCAGTCCAGGACTAGCGTCCTACGAGCAGTACTTC. The encoded protein is CASSPGLASYEQYF. This chain uses TRBV6-5 with TRBJ2-7, with 9 bases fitting TRBD2. Germline V gives CDR1 MNHEY, CDR2 SVGAGI. The J segment lost 1 base and the V segment lost 5 bases, leaving 3 bases of the junction unmatched. CDR3 size: 14 residues.

This clonotype has only a few counts. The CDR3 coding sequence is TGTGCCAGCAGTCTAGGGACAGGGGGATTAAGCTCCTATAATTCACCCCTCCACTTT. This sequence encodes CASSLGTGGLSSYNSPLHF. The chain recombines TRBV12-3 or TRBV12-4 with TRBJ1-6; 11 bases align to TRBD1. V lost 5 bases, J lost 0 bases, and 9 bases stayed unmatched. This CDR3 contains 19 residues.

The chain combines TRBV6-2 or TRBV6-3 with TRBJ2-3; perhaps TRBD2 as D (5 bases). Germline loops: CDR1 MNHEY, CDR2 SVGEGT. The CDR3 covers 14 residues. V was clipped by 6 bases and J by 4 bases, with 14 bases between them. DNA for the CDR3: TGTGCCAGCAGATTCCGGGATCTCGCAGATACGCAGTATTTT. This codes for CASRFRDLADTQYF.

The chain joins TRBV5-1 to TRBJ1-1; D possibly corresponds to TRBD1 (5 bases). V lost 1 base and J 5 bases, leaving 15 bases between the germline ends. The CDR3 length is 15 residues. Germline V gene lookup returns CDR1 SGHRS and CDR2 YFSETQ. In DNA form, the CDR3 reads TGCGCCAGCAGCTTGACAGGCGAGGCAATAACTGAAGCTTTCTTT. Protein product: CASSLTGEAITEAFF.

The chain employs TRBV12-3 or TRBV12-4 and TRBJ2-1, with no clear D. The assigned J gene may be wrong: the sequence end matches TRBJ2-7 better. The CDR3 is 13 amino acids. The CDR3 nucleotides are TGTGCCAGCAGTTTAGGGTTCTACAATGAGCAGTACTTC. Translation gives CASSLGFYNEQYF.